What follows are 13 T cell receptor beta chains derived from one specimen sequenced in a study of cytomegalovirus exposure and HLA in healthy donors. Primers for the PCR totalled 60 Vbeta and 13 Jbeta. Only in-frame clones appear in the TCRdb table, and some are missing; sequencing was by immunoSEQ multiplex PCR. This sample has around 180,000 clones, with around 80% found just once. Specimen: PBMCs. The receptors stem from a boy younger than 10 in good health and CMV-seronegative.

V gene TRBV7-2 combines with J gene TRBJ1-3, with 7 nucleotides matching TRBD1. The J segment lost 0 bases and the V segment lost 5 bases, leaving 4 bases of the junction unmatched. This CDR3 contains 15 residues. CDR1 and CDR2 (germline): SGHTA, FQGNSA. The CDR3 DNA reads as TGTGCCAGCAGCCCCGGGACAGACTCTGGAAACACCATATATTTT. Protein: CASSPGTDSGNTIYF.

The chain combines TRBV19 with TRBJ1-2; TRBD1 might be the D (6 bases). The CDR3 is 16 residues long. Trimming took off 9 bases at V and 2 bases at J, with 22 bases between the two ends. Germline CDR1 and CDR2: LNHDA and SQIVND (reference sequence). The CDR3 protein is CASLKSENRENYGYTF. Written as DNA, the CDR3 is TGTGCCAGCCTGAAATCGGAAAACAGGGAAAACTATGGCTACACCTTC. The full variable domain, in which reference TRBV19 and TRBJ1-2 provide the parts outside the CDR3, is DGGITQSPKYLFRKEGQNVTLSCEQNLNHDAMYWYRQDPGQGLRLIYYSQIVNDFQKGDIAEGYSVSREKKESFPLTVTSAQKNPTAFYLCASLKSENRENYGYTFGSGTRLTVV.

J is TRBJ2-7 and V is TRBV7-8, with TRBD1 matching 8 bases. Losses at the gene ends were 4 bases for V and 5 bases for J; bases not matched to a gene: 4. Germline values: CDR1 SGHVS, CDR2 FQNEAQ. This CDR3 is 13 amino acids long. The chain's CDR3 is CASSYRGFHEQYF. DNA of the CDR3: TGTGCCAGCAGCTACAGGGGGTTTCACGAGCAGTACTTC.

The chain is built from TRBV5-8 and TRBJ2-7; 9 bases are a match to TRBD1. Germline assignment: CDR1 SGHTS and CDR2 YDEGEE. This CDR3 comprises 16 residues. Losses at the gene ends were 3 bases for V and 3 bases for J; bases not matched to a gene: 10. The CDR3 is CASSWVHLDRGYEQYF. The CDR3 DNA reads TGTGCCAGCAGCTGGGTACATCTGGACAGGGGCTACGAGCAGTACTTC.

The chain uses TRBV4-1 and TRBJ2-1, with TRBD2 as a possible D gene (5 bases). Trimming stripped 1 base from V and 8 bases from J, with 21 bases between. This CDR3 is built from 17 residues. Per germline, CDR1 MGHRA and CDR2 YSYEKL. The CDR3 spells CASSQAITGMGWDEQFF. DNA of the CDR3: TGCGCCAGCAGCCAAGCAATTACGGGGATGGGGTGGGATGAGCAGTTCTTC.

CDR3 residues: CAAGDSYNSPLHF. CDR3 sequence (DNA): TGTGCCGCAGGGGACTCCTATAATTCACCCCTCCACTTT. The chain combines TRBV30 with TRBJ1-6, with D possibly being TRBD1 (6 bases). The CDR3 has 13 residues. V shed 8 bases and J shed 0 bases, with 8 bases lying between them. The germline V gene has CDR1 GTSNPN and CDR2 SVGIG (reference sequence).

The chain recombines TRBV7-6 with TRBJ1-3; possible D gene TRBD1, 5 bases. The CDR3 is 15 residues long. V lost 4 bases to trimming and J lost 0 bases, with 10 bases between them. Germline lookup yields CDR1 SGHVS and CDR2 FNYEAQ. The CDR3 loop reads CASSSQARSGNTIYF. Written as DNA, the CDR3 is TGTGCCAGCAGCTCACAGGCCCGCTCTGGAAACACCATATATTTT.

This clone was recorded a few times. The rearrangement joins TRBV9 to TRBJ1-2; D possibly corresponds to TRBD1 (5 bases). Looked up from germline, CDR1 is SGDLS and CDR2 is YYNGEE. The CDR3 consists of 15 residues. Trimming removed 4 bases from V and 3 bases from J, with 16 bases in between. In DNA form, the CDR3 reads TGTGCCAGCAGCACCGACCGGGGACTGGACTATGGCTACACCTTC. Residues: CASSTDRGLDYGYTF. The complete variable domain, with remaining parts taken from reference TRBV9 and TRBJ1-2, reads DSGVTQTPKHLITATGQRVTLRCSPRSGDLSVYWYQQSLDQGLQFLIQYYNGEERAKGNILERFSAQQFPDLHSELNLSSLELGDSALYFCASSTDRGLDYGYTFGSGTRLTVV.

This clone was seen a handful of times. The J gene is TRBJ1-6, the V gene TRBV7-9; tentatively, D is TRBD1 (5 bases). The CDR3 runs 16 residues. In germline, CDR1 is SEHNR, CDR2 FQNEAQ (reference sequence). V lost 0 bases to trimming and J lost 5 bases, with 11 bases between them. CDR3 nucleotides: TGTGCCAGCAGCTTAGCGGGAGGAGGGGATAATTCACCCCTCCACTTT. It encodes CASSLAGGGDNSPLHF.

The genes are TRBV6-5 and TRBJ2-2; weak D call: TRBD2 (7 bases). Germline V lookup: CDR1 MNHEY, CDR2 SVGAGI. V lost 2 bases to trimming and J lost 2 bases, with 12 bases between them. The CDR3 covers 16 residues. The CDR3 DNA is TGTGCCAGCAGTTACGGGGGGGCCATTAACACCGGGGAGCTGTTTTTT. It specifies CASSYGGAINTGELFF.

The rearrangement links TRBV4-2 to TRBJ2-1; 7 nucleotides align to TRBD2. The junction had 4 bases not matched to a gene; V was cut back by 0 bases and J by 2 bases. In germline, CDR1 is LGHNA, CDR2 YNFKEQ. The CDR3 totals 16 residues. CDR3 protein: CASSQDGGGTYNEQFF. CDR3 bases: TGTGCCAGCAGCCAAGATGGGGGAGGGACCTACAATGAGCAGTTCTTC.

The chain uses TRBV7-8 and TRBJ1-5; TRBD1 agrees at 9 bases. Germline trimming cut 0 bases from V and 3 bases from J; bases unmatched to any gene: 6. The CDR3 totals 17 residues. Looked up from germline, CDR1 is SGHVS and CDR2 is FQNEAQ. The CDR3 coding sequence is TGTGCCAGCAGCTTAGCCGGACAGGGGACTTTCAATCAGCCCCAGCATTTT. Translation: CASSLAGQGTFNQPQHF.

The chain couples TRBV4-1 to TRBJ1-2; 8 positions agree with TRBD1. V trimming: 2 bases; J trimming: 2 bases; junction bases outside the gene matches: 1. Per germline, CDR1 MGHRA and CDR2 YSYEKL. The CDR3 runs to 14 residues. CDR3 bases: TGCGCCAGCAGCCAACCAGGGGGCAACTATGGCTACACCTTC. This sequence encodes CASSQPGGNYGYTF.